This is a list of T cell receptor beta chains from one sample in a study of blood T cells in healthy people across ages. MiXCR, applied by TCRdb to the 5' RACE reads, yields one record per CDR3 protein. The sample lists 350,000 to 450,000 distinct CDR3 sequences; roughly half were seen once. Sequences were obtained from blood. The receptors shown here come from a man aged 55 to 70 in good health. Both conserved end residues are part of each CDR3. D genes are given only for firm matches. Some rows mark clone size as missing; the rest say once, few, many or name a class of expanded clone.

D: TRBD1
J: TRBJ2-3
size: -
V: TRBV7-9
DNA: TGTGCCAGCAGCCGGACAGGGATTAGCACAGATACGCAGTATTTT
CDR3: CASSRTGISTDTQYF

D: -
J: TRBJ2-5
size: few
V: TRBV11-2
DNA: TGTGCCAGCAGCTTAGACCCCAACCGGGGGGAGACCCAGTACTTC
CDR3: CASSLDPNRGETQYF

D: -
J: TRBJ2-7
size: few
V: TRBV20-1
DNA: TGCAGTGCTAGAGATGGACAGCAGAGTGGGGGGCAGTACTTC
CDR3: CSARDGQQSGGQYF

D: -
J: TRBJ2-7
size: -
V: TRBV7-2
DNA: TGTGCCAGCAGCTCCTCCCGGGACCTCCCCTACGAGCAGTACTTC
CDR3: CASSSSRDLPYEQYF

D: -
J: TRBJ2-5
size: -
V: TRBV6-5
DNA: TGTGCCAGCAGTGACCCCAGGGTTCAAGAGACCCAGTACTTC
CDR3: CASSDPRVQETQYF

D: TRBD2
J: TRBJ2-3
size: -
V: TRBV27
DNA: TGTGCCAGCAGTACCGGGACTAGCCAGGATACGCAGTATTTT
CDR3: CASSTGTSQDTQYF

D: -
J: TRBJ2-5
size: -
V: TRBV20-1
DNA: TGCAGTCCAGAGGTGGGAGGTTGGGAGACCCAGTACTTC
CDR3: CSPEVGGWETQYF

D: -
J: TRBJ1-2
size: -
V: TRBV5-1
DNA: TGCGCCAGCAGCTTGGACGGGGAGTCTGGCTACACCTTC
CDR3: CASSLDGESGYTF

D: -
J: TRBJ1-6
size: -
V: TRBV3-1
DNA: TGTGCCAGCAGCCAAGGGCATGGGTATTCACCCCTCCACTTT
CDR3: CASSQGHGYSPLHF

D: -
J: TRBJ1-2
size: -
V: TRBV7-2
DNA: TGTGCCAGCAGTGCGCTAACAGGGAACTATGGCTACACCTTC
CDR3: CASSALTGNYGYTF

D: -
J: TRBJ2-7
size: -
V: TRBV6-1
DNA: TGTGCCAGCAGTGAAAAGGTGCACGAGCAGTACTTC
CDR3: CASSEKVHEQYF

D: -
J: TRBJ2-2
size: -
V: TRBV7-9
DNA: TGTGCCAGCAGCTTAGGTCAGGGAAAGACCGGGGAGCTGTTTTTT
CDR3: CASSLGQGKTGELFF

D: -
J: TRBJ2-1
size: -
V: TRBV6-1
DNA: TGTGCCAGCAGTCCTTCTAGTGAAGGCAATGAGCAGTTCTTC
CDR3: CASSPSSEGNEQFF

D: -
J: TRBJ2-5
size: -
V: TRBV9
DNA: TGTGCCAGCAGCGTAGCCCTTAATCCCTCGACTGATGGTGAGCAGTACTTC
CDR3: CASSVALNPSTDGEQYF

D: -
J: TRBJ2-3
size: many
V: TRBV7-2
DNA: TGTGCCAGCAGCTTAGCAGCGGCGGGACCAGATACGCAGTATTTT
CDR3: CASSLAAAGPDTQYF

D: TRBD1
J: TRBJ2-7
size: -
V: TRBV10-2
DNA: TGCGCCAGCAGACTGACGGGGGGTGGACAGGGGGCCTACGAGCAGTACTTC
CDR3: CASRLTGGGQGAYEQYF

D: -
J: TRBJ2-3
size: few
V: TRBV10-3
DNA: TGTGCCTTTGCCCGGACAGTCACAGATACGCAGTATTTT
CDR3: CAFARTVTDTQYF

D: -
J: TRBJ2-5
size: few
V: TRBV6-4
DNA: TGTGCCAGCAGTGACTCGGCAGGATCACAAGAGACCCAGTACTTC
CDR3: CASSDSAGSQETQYF

D: TRBD1
J: TRBJ2-3
size: many
V: TRBV20-1
DNA: TGCAGTGCTAGAGGAAATTTCGGGACAGGGACAGATACGCAGTATTTT
CDR3: CSARGNFGTGTDTQYF

D: -
J: TRBJ1-1
size: -
V: TRBV28
DNA: TGTGCCAGCAGTTTTGACAGGATGAACACTGAAGCTTTCTTT
CDR3: CASSFDRMNTEAFF

D: -
J: TRBJ2-1
size: -
V: TRBV24-1
DNA: TGTGCCACCAGTGACCGACATTCCCCCAAAGGGAATGAGCAGTTCTTC
CDR3: CATSDRHSPKGNEQFF

D: TRBD2
J: TRBJ2-1
size: -
V: TRBV11-3
DNA: TGTGCCAGCAGCTTAGGCCTAGCGGGAGAGCATGAGCAGTTCTTC
CDR3: CASSLGLAGEHEQFF

D: -
J: TRBJ2-1
size: -
V: TRBV5-1
DNA: TGCGCCAGCGGCTTGGGTGATACAGGGTACAATGAGCAGTTCTTC
CDR3: CASGLGDTGYNEQFF

D: -
J: TRBJ2-5
size: many
V: TRBV20-1
DNA: TGCAGTGCAAGGGAGCAGGAGACCCAGTACTTC
CDR3: CSAREQETQYF

D: TRBD2
J: TRBJ2-1
size: -
V: TRBV20-1
DNA: TGCAGTGCACTGACTAGCGGAACCTACAATGAGCAGTTCTTC
CDR3: CSALTSGTYNEQFF

D: -
J: TRBJ2-7
size: few
V: TRBV18
DNA: TGTGCCAGCTCCCCTAGGGAGGATTGGGAGCAGTACTTC
CDR3: CASSPREDWEQYF

D: TRBD1
J: TRBJ2-7
size: -
V: TRBV18
DNA: TGTGCCAGCTCACCGGACAGGTCTGGGGTCGAGCAGTACTTC
CDR3: CASSPDRSGVEQYF

D: -
J: TRBJ2-3
size: few
V: TRBV3-1
DNA: TGTGCCAGCAGCCAAGGCAGGGTCACAGATACGCAGTATTTT
CDR3: CASSQGRVTDTQYF

D: TRBD2
J: TRBJ2-3
size: -
V: TRBV20-1
DNA: TGCAGTGCCCTTCCGGGCAGAGGACTAGCGGGGGGACAAGATACGCAGTATTTT
CDR3: CSALPGRGLAGGQDTQYF

D: TRBD2
J: TRBJ2-3
size: -
V: TRBV20-1
DNA: TGCAGTGCTCCCCCGACTGGGGGGGGACCTAGCACAGATACGCAGTATTTT
CDR3: CSAPPTGGGPSTDTQYF

D: -
J: TRBJ1-2
size: -
V: TRBV14
DNA: TGTGCCAGCAGCCAATTTCGCTATGGCTACACCTTC
CDR3: CASSQFRYGYTF

D: -
J: TRBJ2-7
size: many
V: TRBV6-5
DNA: TGTGCCAGCACTCCCGGGGGATCGAGCTCCTACGAGCAGTACTTC
CDR3: CASTPGGSSSYEQYF

D: TRBD2
J: TRBJ2-4
size: -
V: TRBV18
DNA: TGTGCCAGCTCACCAGAAGGACTAGCGGGAGGAAAGGGGCAGTACTTC
CDR3: CASSPEGLAGGKGQYF

D: -
J: TRBJ2-5
size: -
V: TRBV7-2
DNA: TGTGCCAGCATACGAACCCCCACAGAGACCCAGTACTTC
CDR3: CASIRTPTETQYF

D: -
J: TRBJ2-1
size: few
V: TRBV29-1
DNA: TGCAGCCCCCAGGCGGGGAATGAGCAGTTCTTC
CDR3: CSPQAGNEQFF

D: -
J: TRBJ2-7
size: few
V: TRBV20-1
DNA: TGCAGTGCTCCCACAGGAGCCTCCTACGAGCAGTACTTC
CDR3: CSAPTGASYEQYF

D: -
J: TRBJ2-1
size: -
V: TRBV21-1
DNA: TGTGCCAGCAGCAAAGCGAGGACTAGCGCATACTCCGCCAATGAGCAGTTCTTC
CDR3: CASSKARTSAYSANEQFF

D: -
J: TRBJ1-1
size: -
V: TRBV6-1
DNA: TGTGCCAGCAGTGGAGGCAGATTGAACACTGAAGCTTTCTTT
CDR3: CASSGGRLNTEAFF

D: TRBD2
J: TRBJ2-7
size: -
V: TRBV10-3
DNA: TGTACCATCAGTGGGGGGGGACTAGCGGCTACGGACTACAATGAGCAGTACTTC
CDR3: CTISGGGLAATDYNEQYF

D: -
J: TRBJ2-3
size: -
V: TRBV20-1
DNA: TGCAGTGCTACCCCCATCTCTTTGACTAGTGGGATGGGGGATACGCAGTATTTT
CDR3: CSATPISLTSGMGDTQYF

D: -
J: TRBJ2-7
size: -
V: TRBV6-2/TRBV6-3
DNA: TGTGCCAGCAGTTACTCGATGGAGGAAGCGGATACCTACGAGCAGTACTTT
CDR3: CASSYSMEEADTYEQYF

D: -
J: TRBJ2-3
size: few
V: TRBV7-9
DNA: TGTGCCAGCAGCCCCTGGTCCACAGATACGCAGTATTTT
CDR3: CASSPWSTDTQYF

D: TRBD1
J: TRBJ2-7
size: many
V: TRBV29-1
DNA: TGCAGCGTTGAACTCCCTGGGACAGCTTACGAGCAGTACTTC
CDR3: CSVELPGTAYEQYF

D: -
J: TRBJ1-1
size: few
V: TRBV10-1
DNA: TGCGCCAGCAGTGACAGGCCGGAGAACACTGAAGCTTTCTTT
CDR3: CASSDRPENTEAFF

D: TRBD2
J: TRBJ2-1
size: many
V: TRBV5-5
DNA: TGTGCCAGCAGCTTAGGGTCTAGCGGCCACAATGAGCAGTTCTTC
CDR3: CASSLGSSGHNEQFF

D: -
J: TRBJ2-7
size: many
V: TRBV7-7
DNA: TGTGCTAGCAGCTTCGGGCCAGCAAGTAACTACGAGCAGTACTTC
CDR3: CASSFGPASNYEQYF

D: -
J: TRBJ2-3
size: -
V: TRBV7-2
DNA: -
CDR3: CASSLVGGGTDTHYF

D: -
J: TRBJ1-2
size: many
V: TRBV20-1
DNA: TGCAGTGCTAGAGAGGAGGGGTGGGCTGGCTACACCTTC
CDR3: CSAREEGWAGYTF

D: -
J: TRBJ1-6
size: -
V: TRBV7-9
DNA: TGTGCCAGCAGCCCACAGGTCTTAAATTCACCCCTCCACTTT
CDR3: CASSPQVLNSPLHF

D: -
J: TRBJ2-3
size: -
V: TRBV7-2
DNA: TGTGCCAGCAGCAAATGGGGCGATACGCAGTATTTT
CDR3: CASSKWGDTQYF

D: -
J: TRBJ2-6
size: -
V: TRBV20-1
DNA: TGCAGTGCTAGGCCCCCTCACTCTGGGGCCAACGTCCTGACTTTC
CDR3: CSARPPHSGANVLTF

D: TRBD1
J: TRBJ2-5
size: -
V: TRBV10-3
DNA: TGTGCCATCAGTGAGGGGACAGGTCCGCAAGAGACCCAGTACTTC
CDR3: CAISEGTGPQETQYF

D: -
J: TRBJ2-6
size: few
V: TRBV29-1
DNA: TGCAGCGTTGATCCACCCGGCTCTGGGGCCAACGTCCTGACTTTC
CDR3: CSVDPPGSGANVLTF

D: -
J: TRBJ1-1
size: -
V: TRBV7-9
DNA: TGTGCCAGCAGCTTCTTAGGGACGGTCCAAGCTTTCTTT
CDR3: CASSFLGTVQAFF

D: TRBD1
J: TRBJ1-2
size: -
V: TRBV5-5
DNA: TGTGCCAGCAGCTTGGGGGCAAGGGACAGCACCTTC
CDR3: CASSLGARDSTF

D: TRBD1
J: TRBJ2-3
size: few
V: TRBV7-2
DNA: TGTGCCAGCAGCTTAGTAGGGACAGGGGGAGCAGATACGCAGTATTTT
CDR3: CASSLVGTGGADTQYF

D: TRBD1
J: TRBJ2-7
size: -
V: TRBV29-1
DNA: TGCAGCGTTAGTAGACAGGGGAGCTCCAGCGAGCAGTACTTC
CDR3: CSVSRQGSSSEQYF